One and the same sample provided the 28 T cell receptor beta chains below, sequenced in a study of B cell selection in AIRE deficiency. CD4+CD127+ cells were sorted as the conventional CD4 T cells. Only in-frame clones appear in the TCRdb table, and some are missing; sequencing was by immunoSEQ multiplex PCR. The sample has 23,000 or so clones, 95% to 96% seen once. Sequences were obtained from CD4+CD127+ conventional T cells sorted from PBMCs. The receptors were sampled from a human donor in good health.

The genes are TRBV6-5 and TRBJ1-2; maybe TRBD1 (5 bases). CDR1 and CDR2 from the germline V gene are MNHEY and SVGAGI. Trimming removed 2 bases from V and 7 bases from J, with 17 bases in between. The CDR3 is 15 amino acids. The CDR3 sequence is CASSYGEGRIFGYTF. The CDR3 coding sequence is TGTGCCAGCAGTTACGGGGAGGGGCGCATCTTTGGCTACACCTTC.

V gene TRBV21-1 combines with J gene TRBJ2-7; TRBD1 reflects the table's D call only, with no check against the DNA. TRBV21-1 is deemed a pseudogene. The CDR3 loop spans 12 amino acids. CDR3 DNA sequence: TGTGCCAGCACCATCCCCAAATACGAGCAGTACTTC. This encodes CASTIPKYEQYF.

The chain recombines TRBV19 with TRBJ1-5; a possible D gene is TRBD1 (5 bases). From germline, CDR1 is LNHDA and CDR2 SQIVND (reference sequence). Trimming stripped 6 bases from V and 1 base from J, with 13 bases between. The CDR3 totals 15 residues. CDR3 sequence: CASRRKRQSNQPQHF. The CDR3 nucleotides are TGTGCCAGTAGAAGAAAGCGACAGAGCAATCAGCCCCAGCATTTT.

J is TRBJ1-2 and V is TRBV5-8, with D unresolved. Germline CDR1 and CDR2: SGHTS and YDEGEE. CDR3 length equals 14 residues. V was trimmed by 0 bases and J by 3 bases, leaving 9 bases between them. The CDR3 region has the DNA TGTGCCAGCAGCTTGGACTCCCGAGACTATGGCTACACCTTC. Translating it yields CASSLDSRDYGYTF.

The chain recombines TRBV29-1 with TRBJ2-7; TRBD1 might be the D (5 bases). Germline V gene sequence: CDR1 SQVTM, CDR2 ANQGSEA. The CDR3 length is 13 residues. V shed 4 bases and J shed 3 bases, with 13 bases lying between them. In DNA, the CDR3 is TGCAGCGTTGTAGTCAGGGCAGGCTACGAGCAGTACTTC. Residues: CSVVVRAGYEQYF.

The J gene is TRBJ1-3, the V gene TRBV5-4, with a tentative D call TRBD1 (5 bases). This CDR3 has 16 amino acids. Germline V gene lookup returns CDR1 SGHNT and CDR2 YYREEE (reference sequence). V lost 0 bases and J lost 4, with 14 bases in between. The CDR3, as DNA: TGTGCCAGCAGCTTGGACGCAGGGTTGGGCGGAAACACCATATATTTT. Residues: CASSLDAGLGGNTIYF.

This clone appeared once. CDR3 amino acids: CASGSTEYEQYF. The CDR3, as DNA: TGTGCTAGTGGTTCCACTGAGTACGAGCAGTACTTC. V usage is TRBV12-5 and J usage is TRBJ2-7; D is unresolved. The V end was cut by 4 bases, the J end by 4 bases, with 8 bases between. This CDR3 is built from 12 residues. Germline V gives CDR1 LGHNT, CDR2 FRNRAP.

The chain employs TRBV7-2 and TRBJ2-7, with D maybe TRBD2 (5 bases). The length of the CDR3 is 14 residues. Per the germline V gene, CDR1 is SGHTA and CDR2 is FQGNSA. V lost 3 bases and J lost 1, with 10 bases in between. The CDR3: CASSFREGSYEQYF. The CDR3 coding sequence is TGTGCCAGCAGCTTCCGGGAAGGATCCTACGAGCAGTACTTC.

The rearrangement links TRBV5-4 to TRBJ2-5, with TRBD2 matching over 11 bases. This CDR3 spans 15 amino acids. V shed 1 base, J shed 2 bases, and the junction held 1 base outside the gene matches. Germline V gives CDR1 SGHNT, CDR2 YYREEE (reference sequence). The CDR3 DNA reads as TGTGCCAGCAGCTTGTTAGCGGGGGGGCAAGAGACCCAGTACTTC. It codes for CASSLLAGGQETQYF.

CDR3 coding DNA: TGCGCCAGCAGCACTGACCTGAACACTGAAGCTTTCTTT. Amino acids: CASSTDLNTEAFF. This chain uses TRBV5-1 with TRBJ1-1, with D hard to call. Germline V CDR1 and CDR2: SGHRS, YFSETQ. The CDR3 has 13 residues. The ends were cut back, 4 bases at V and 0 bases at J, with 7 bases in the middle.

The chain links TRBV5-1 to TRBJ2-3, with 9 bases matching TRBD2. The CDR3 has 18 residues. CDR1 is SGHRS and CDR2 is YFSETQ in the germline V gene. The junction had 11 bases not matched to a gene; V was cut back by 3 bases and J by 0 bases. CDR3 coding DNA: TGCGCCAGCAGCTCCAAACAAAGCGGGGGGATAAGCACAGATACGCAGTATTTT. The encoded protein is CASSSKQSGGISTDTQYF.

This chain connects TRBV5-1 to TRBJ2-3; the D gene is possibly TRBD1 (6 bases). Germline V CDR1 and CDR2: SGHRS, YFSETQ. This CDR3 comprises 14 residues. V shed 6 bases and J shed 1 base, with 12 bases lying between them. This chain's CDR3 is CASKRTAGTDTQYF. DNA for the CDR3: TGCGCCAGCAAACGGACAGCGGGCACAGATACGCAGTATTTT.

This chain links TRBV5-1 with TRBJ2-5, with TRBD1 matching 9 bases. There are 16 residues in the CDR3. The V and J ends lost 3 bases and 5 bases, in that order; junction bases with no gene match: 11. The germline V gene encodes CDR1 SGHRS and CDR2 YFSETQ. The CDR3 loop reads CASSSIGYTGGETQYF. CDR3 nucleotides: TGCGCCAGCAGCTCGATAGGATATACAGGGGGCGAGACCCAGTACTTC. The whole variable domain, filled in from reference TRBV5-1 and TRBJ2-5, reads KAGVTQTPRYLIKTRGQQVTLSCSPISGHRSVSWYQQTPGQGLQFLFEYFSETQRNKGNFPGRFSGRQFSNSRSEMNVSTLELGDSALYLCASSSIGYTGGETQYFGPGTRLLVL.

The chain has TRBV7-9 and TRBJ2-5; no reliable D call. Germline lookup yields CDR1 SEHNR and CDR2 FQNEAQ (reference sequence). V lost 3 bases to trimming and J lost 4 bases, with 3 bases between them. This CDR3 is built from 11 residues. The CDR3 is CASSLIETQYF. CDR3 DNA: TGTGCCAGCAGCTTGATAGAGACCCAGTACTTC.

The rearrangement uses TRBV6-5 and TRBJ2-3; D not certain. Per germline, CDR1 MNHEY and CDR2 SVGAGI. The CDR3 has 13 amino acids. The V gene lost 2 bases and the J gene lost 1 base, with 4 bases spanning the gap. Here the CDR3 reads CASSYPGTDTQYF. Here the CDR3 DNA reads TGTGCCAGCAGTTACCCTGGCACAGATACGCAGTATTTT.

V usage is TRBV19 and J usage is TRBJ2-3; TRBD2 matches 9 bases. Germline CDR1 is LNHDA and CDR2 is SQIVND (reference sequence). The CDR3 has 12 amino acids. CDR3 protein: CASGGGADTQYF. CDR3 DNA sequence: TGTGCATCCGGCGGGGGGGCAGATACGCAGTATTTT.

The chain has TRBV9 and TRBJ1-2; TRBD1 agrees at 7 bases. The ends lost 6 bases at V and 3 bases at J; junction bases unmatched: 5. The length of the CDR3 is 13 residues. Germline CDR1 and CDR2: SGDLS and YYNGEE. CDR3 sequence reads: CASTPTGDYGYTF. CDR3 coding DNA: TGTGCCAGCACGCCCACAGGGGACTATGGCTACACCTTC.

This chain uses TRBV6-6 with TRBJ2-7, with 9 bases matching TRBD1. V was pared by 5 bases and J by 6 bases, with 14 bases of the junction left unmatched. The CDR3 spans 16 residues. Germline lookup yields CDR1 MNHNY and CDR2 SVGAGI (reference sequence). DNA of the CDR3: TGTGCCAGCAGTCTACCTCTTGGGACAGGGTGGGGCGAGCAGTACTTC. This translates into CASSLPLGTGWGEQYF.

The chain carries TRBV19 and TRBJ1-4; D might be TRBD1 (5 bases). The germline CDR1 and CDR2 sequences are LNHDA and SQIVND (reference sequence). CDR3 length: 15 amino acids. Trimming left V 8 bases short and J 8 bases short, with 21 bases between. The CDR3, as DNA: TGTGCCAGTGGTCGGGCCGACAGTTTGGAGGAAAAACTGTTTTTT. It specifies CASGRADSLEEKLFF.

V gene TRBV7-6 combines with J gene TRBJ2-1; 7 bases are shared with TRBD2. The CDR3 runs to 12 residues. Per germline, CDR1 SGHVS and CDR2 FNYEAQ. V trimming: 3 bases; J trimming: 9 bases; junction bases outside the gene matches: 2. For the CDR3, the DNA is TGTGCCAGCAGCTTTAGCGGGCGTGAGCAGTTCTTC. It yields the protein CASSFSGREQFF.

In DNA, the CDR3 is TGTGCCAGCAGCTTGAACCTACTAGCGGGGGGGGGACAAGAGACCCAGTACTTC. Protein product: CASSLNLLAGGGQETQYF. This chain connects TRBV5-4 to TRBJ2-5, with TRBD2 matching over 13 bases. Germline V gives CDR1 SGHNT, CDR2 YYREEE (reference sequence). Trimming removed 1 base from V and 2 bases from J; junction bases left unmatched: 8. This CDR3 comprises 18 residues.

This clone was counted only a few times. The V and J genes are TRBV7-3 and TRBJ2-7, with D tentatively TRBD2 (5 bases). The germline V and J ends were trimmed by 1 base and 3 bases, with 13 bases remaining between them. The CDR3 loop spans 15 amino acids. Germline CDR1 and CDR2: SGHTA and FQGTGA. The CDR3 DNA reads TGTGCCAGCAGCTTAATAGCGAATGGATTCTACGAGCAGTACTTC. It encodes CASSLIANGFYEQYF.

This rearrangement joins TRBV12-5 to TRBJ2-5; D gene uncertain. The V gene's germline CDR1 is LGHNT and CDR2 FRNRAP. The CDR3 runs to 13 residues. The V gene lost 6 bases and the J gene lost 3 bases, with 11 bases spanning the gap. The CDR3 DNA follows: TGTGCTAGTGGACTGACGGTGAAAGAGACCCAGTACTTC. The encoded protein is CASGLTVKETQYF.

The chain employs TRBV7-2 and TRBJ2-1; tentatively, D is TRBD1 (6 bases). With 2 bases removed from V and 4 bases from J, the gap between germline ends came to 15 bases. Germline values: CDR1 SGHTA, CDR2 FQGNSA. The CDR3 is made up of 16 amino acids. CDR3 amino acids: CASSLWTASFYNEQFF. The CDR3 DNA follows: TGTGCCAGCAGCTTATGGACAGCTAGTTTTTACAATGAGCAGTTCTTC.

This chain connects TRBV14 to TRBJ2-5, with a tentative D call TRBD2 (6 bases). The germline CDR1 and CDR2 sequences are SGHDN and FVKESK. This CDR3 region has 17 residues. Between the trimmed V and J ends, which lost 0 bases and 0 bases, there was a span of 14 bases. The CDR3 DNA is TGTGCCAGCAGCCAAGAATCTAGCGCGTACTACCAAGAGACCCAGTACTTC. This translates into CASSQESSAYYQETQYF.

Only one count was recorded for this clone. This rearrangement joins TRBV19 to TRBJ1-1; D may be TRBD1 (6 bases). This CDR3 is built from 14 residues. Germline assignment: CDR1 LNHDA and CDR2 SQIVND (reference sequence). V was shortened by 2 bases and J by 8 bases, with 15 bases between the two germline ends. CDR3 in DNA: TGTGCCAGTAGTATAAGGGGGGAGACCGGAGAAGCTTTCTTT. This translates into CASSIRGETGEAFF.

The rearrangement uses TRBV15 and TRBJ2-3; no reliable D call. Germline CDR1 is LNHNV and CDR2 is YYDKDF (reference sequence). This CDR3 is built from 13 residues. The V end lost 0 bases, the J end lost 2 bases, and 3 bases lay between the germline ends. CDR3 in DNA: TGTGCCACCAGCAGAGATTACACAGATACGCAGTATTTT. Encoded protein: CATSRDYTDTQYF.

This chain connects TRBV19 to TRBJ1-2; D gene uncertain. With 4 bases removed from V and 7 bases from J, the gap between germline ends came to 13 bases. Per the germline V gene, CDR1 is LNHDA and CDR2 is SQIVND (reference sequence). The CDR3 length is 13 residues. The CDR3 DNA is TGTGCCAGTAGTACTAGCAGAGCTATTGGCTACACCTTC. It translates to CASSTSRAIGYTF.